The rows below give T cell receptor beta chains drawn from one sample of a study of OX40 agonist ivuxolimab in advanced cancers. The assay was immunoSEQ multiplex PCR, and TCRdb's table has in-frame clones only and misses some. This sample has some 50,000 clones, with around 84% found just once. The sample was CD4+ or CD8+ T cells sorted from blood, taken in a trial of the OX40 agonist ivuxolimab. These receptors all stem from an adult with an advanced solid tumor such as melanoma, head and neck, liver or kidney cancer. CDR3s include the opening cysteine and the closing phenylalanine or tryptophan. Fields, in order: CDR3 length, D gene, clone size, V gene, J gene, CDR3 DNA, CDR3 protein. A D gene is named only where the DNA matches it firmly. Clone size, where shown, is once, few, many, or a class for clones that have expanded.

14	-	-	TRBV11-1	TRBJ2-7	TGTGCCAGCAGCTGGGTGCGGGACTCCTACGAGCAGTACTTC	CASSWVRDSYEQYF
17	-	-	TRBV18	TRBJ2-3	TGTGCCAGCTCACCACCGGTAGAGGCGGCCTACACAGATACGCAGTATTTT	CASSPPVEAAYTDTQYF
18	TRBD1	-	TRBV11-2	TRBJ2-7	TGTGCCAGCAGCTTAGGACGAGTATCAGGACAGGGACTTTGGGAGCAGTACTTC	CASSLGRVSGQGLWEQYF
15	TRBD2	-	TRBV6-5	TRBJ2-7	TGTGCCAGCAGCAAGGGGTCTAGCGGGTCGTACGAGCAGTACTTC	CASSKGSSGSYEQYF
13	-	-	TRBV19	TRBJ2-3	TGTGCCAGTAGTGGGGGTCGCACAGATACGCAGTATTTT	CASSGGRTDTQYF
13	-	-	TRBV28	TRBJ1-1	TGTGCCAGCAGTTTATTGATGAACACTGAAGCTTTCTTT	CASSLLMNTEAFF
15	TRBD1	few	TRBV25-1	TRBJ1-6	TGTGCCAGCAGTGGACAGGGAAATTATAATTCACCCCTCCACTTT	CASSGQGNYNSPLHF
14	-	few	TRBV5-8	TRBJ2-7	TGTGCCAGCAGCTTCGGGGGGCGCAATTACGAGCAGTACTTC	CASSFGGRNYEQYF
15	-	-	TRBV9	TRBJ2-3	TGTGCCAGCAGCCCGTCTCGGTGGGCTACGGATACGCAGTATTTT	CASSPSRWATDTQYF
14	-	-	TRBV27	TRBJ1-6	TGTGCCAGCAGGAAGACAGACTATAATTCACCCCTCCACTTT	CASRKTDYNSPLHF
13	-	-	TRBV7-2	TRBJ2-1	TGTGCCAGCAGCTTAAAAGCCTACAATGAGCAGTTCTTC	CASSLKAYNEQFF
12	-	few	TRBV28	TRBJ1-2	TGTGCCAGCAGTTATCCGGGCAGTGGCTACACCTTC	CASSYPGSGYTF
15	-	few	TRBV27	TRBJ2-5	TGTGCCAGCAGCGAGGGGGGGAGGGCCGAGGAGACCCAGTACTTC	CASSEGGRAEETQYF
15	-	-	TRBV11-2	TRBJ2-1	TGTGCCAGCAGCTTAGGTTCCAAGGCGTACAATGAGCAGTTCTTC	CASSLGSKAYNEQFF
14	-	-	TRBV21-1	TRBJ1-6	TGTGCCAGCAGCCAAGTGGCCTATAATTCACCCCTCCACTTT	CASSQVAYNSPLHF
14	-	-	TRBV5-6	TRBJ1-5	TGTGCCAGCAGCTTGGTAGGGGGAAGCCAGCCCCAGCATTTT	CASSLVGGSQPQHF
15	-	-	TRBV9	TRBJ1-1	TGTGCCAGCAGCGGTTCCCTCGGGGGAGGCACTGAAGCTTTCTTT	CASSGSLGGGTEAFF
15	TRBD2	-	TRBV6-5	TRBJ2-1	TGTGCCAGCAGTTACGGACTAGCGGCTTACAATGAGCAGTTCTTC	CASSYGLAAYNEQFF
13	-	few	TRBV19	TRBJ2-3	TGTGCCAGTAGCGGCAGTCGCACAGATACGCAGTATTTT	CASSGSRTDTQYF
15	TRBD1	-	TRBV29-1	TRBJ2-2	TGCACCCCTTGTACGGGACAGAGTAACACCGGGGAGCTGTTTTTT	CTPCTGQSNTGELFF
17	-	-	TRBV7-2	TRBJ1-2	TGTGCCAGCAGCCCAAACGCCCAAAAACTAAAAAGCTATGGCTACACCTTC	CASSPNAQKLKSYGYTF
14	-	-	TRBV4-3	TRBJ2-7	TGCGCCAGCAGCCAAGAAGGGCTGGGAAACGAGCAGTACTTC	CASSQEGLGNEQYF
15	-	-	TRBV6-5	TRBJ2-3	TGTGCCAGCAGTTTGATCGGATCTAGCACAGATACGCAGTATTTT	CASSLIGSSTDTQYF
12	-	-	TRBV6-1	TRBJ1-4	TGTGCCAGCAGTTTTTCGGGGCAAAAACTGTTTTTT	CASSFSGQKLFF
15	-	-	TRBV30	TRBJ2-6	TGTGCCTGGAGTGTACGGAGCTCTGGGGCCAACGTCCTGACTTTC	CAWSVRSSGANVLTF
14	TRBD1	-	TRBV7-9	TRBJ1-6	TGTGCCAGCAGCACCGGGACAGGGGATTCACCCCTCCACTTT	CASSTGTGDSPLHF
17	TRBD2	-	TRBV7-6	TRBJ2-3	TGTGCCAGCAGCTTCCCTATAGCGGGGACACTCACAGATACGCAGTATTTT	CASSFPIAGTLTDTQYF
15	-	-	TRBV9	TRBJ1-2	TGTGCCAGCAGCCCCGGTGAGAGGATACTCTATGGCTACACCTTC	CASSPGERILYGYTF
17	TRBD1	medium-sized	TRBV5-8	TRBJ2-7	TGTGCCAGCAGCTTCGGGGGGAGTACAGGGGGCAGGTACGAGCAGTACTTC	CASSFGGSTGGRYEQYF
15	-	-	TRBV6-6	TRBJ1-1	TGTGCCAGCAGTTACTCACGGGGGATGAACACTGAAGCTTTCTTT	CASSYSRGMNTEAFF
12	TRBD1	-	TRBV27	TRBJ1-2	TGTGCCAGCAGTCGGGACAGTTATGGCTACACCTTC	CASSRDSYGYTF
15	TRBD1	-	TRBV19	TRBJ1-1	TGTGCCAGTAGCAAGACAGGGGGCATGAACACTGAAGCTTTCTTT	CASSKTGGMNTEAFF
14	TRBD2	-	TRBV11-2	TRBJ2-7	TGTGCCAGCAGCTTAGGACGGGAGGAGTACGAGCAGTACTTC	CASSLGREEYEQYF
16	TRBD2	-	TRBV5-1	TRBJ2-1	TGCGCCAGCACGTTAGCGGGAGTAGGGTCTTACAATGAGCAGTTCTTC	CASTLAGVGSYNEQFF
16	-	-	TRBV19	TRBJ2-1	TGTGCCAGTAGTATAGCGGGTCAGGGCCCATACAATGAGCAGTTCTTC	CASSIAGQGPYNEQFF
12	TRBD1	-	TRBV29-1	TRBJ1-2	TGCAGCACCCAGACAGGGGACTATGGCTACACCTTC	CSTQTGDYGYTF
16	TRBD2	-	TRBV28	TRBJ2-5	TGTGCCAGCAGACTACGGACTAGCGGGATTCAAGAGACCCAGTACTTC	CASRLRTSGIQETQYF
16	TRBD2	-	TRBV6-5	TRBJ2-1	TGTGCCAGCAGTTACGCGGGACTAGGGTCCTACAATGAGCAGTTCTTC	CASSYAGLGSYNEQFF
11	TRBD1	-	TRBV29-1	TRBJ1-2	TGCAGCGTCCGACAGGGCTATGGCTACACCTTC	CSVRQGYGYTF
13	TRBD1	once	TRBV14	TRBJ1-5	TGTGCCAGCAGCAGGACAGGGAGCCAGCCCCAGCATTTT	CASSRTGSQPQHF
14	-	-	TRBV19	TRBJ2-3	TGTGCCAGTAGTATAGACAGGGACACAGATACGCAGTATTTT	CASSIDRDTDTQYF
15	TRBD1	-	TRBV6-6	TRBJ1-4	TGTGCCAGCACCGGAAAGGGGGCGCGGGGTGAAAAACTGTTTTTT	CASTGKGARGEKLFF
16	-	-	TRBV6-6	TRBJ1-3	TGTGCCAGCAGTTACCCAATGACGGACTCTGGAAACACCATATATTTT	CASSYPMTDSGNTIYF
11	-	-	TRBV27	TRBJ1-2	TGTGCCAGCAGTTTTGCAGGTTCGGGGACCTTC	CASSFAGSGTF
18	TRBD2	once	TRBV7-2	TRBJ2-2	TGTGCCAGCAGCTTTCCCGGGACTAGCGGGGAGATCACCGGGGAGCTGTTTTTT	CASSFPGTSGEITGELFF
13	-	-	TRBV5-1	TRBJ2-1	TGCGCCAGCAGCTTGGCAGGAGTCAATGAGCAGTTCTTC	CASSLAGVNEQFF
14	TRBD1	-	TRBV6-1	TRBJ1-1	TGTGCCACCACAAGACAGGGACAGAACACTGAAGCTTTCTTT	CATTRQGQNTEAFF
18	TRBD2	-	TRBV7-9	TRBJ2-1	TGTGCCAGCAGTATGCGGACTAGCGGCGCTAGCTCCTACAATGAGCAGTTCTTC	CASSMRTSGASSYNEQFF
15	TRBD2	-	TRBV9	TRBJ2-2	TGTGCCAGCAGCGGAGGTAGCGGGGGGGCCGGGGAGCTGTTTTTT	CASSGGSGGAGELFF
17	TRBD2	-	TRBV19	TRBJ2-2	TGTGCCAGTGGTGCCCCCAGCCTAGCGGGAAACACCGGGGAGCTGTTTTTT	CASGAPSLAGNTGELFF